The sequence of this T cell receptor beta chain was determined in a study of T cells in localized non-small cell lung cancer. To note about this clone: The antigen remains unidentified.

The protocol was immunoSEQ multiplex PCR, while the TCRdb copy is restricted to in-frame clones and leaves out a portion. The sample records some 3,200 clones, over 25% being singletons. The study's findings and limits: Adjacent lung was found to contain a median approximately 52 of the top 100 tumor clones. Clonality of T cells reached its maximum in uninvolved adjacent lung, surpassing tumor.

With 7 bases removed from V and 1 base from J, the gap between germline ends came to 12 bases. Germline V gives CDR1 SQVTM, CDR2 ANQGSEA. CDR3 length equals 13 residues. This chain links TRBV29-1 with TRBJ2-3, with D perhaps being TRBD1 or TRBD2 (5 bases each). This clonotype was sampled from a man between 35 and 75 years old with stage III lung adenocarcinoma. The sample consisted of lung tumor tissue, taken before any cancer treatment. CDR3: CSAGTAGTDTQYF. The CDR3 DNA reads TGCAGCGCCGGGACGGCGGGCACAGATACGCAGTATTTT.